This T cell receptor (beta chain) was found in a study of long-term antiretroviral therapy in people with HIV. Study at large: In the earliest collections, sampling predates the 2015 immediate-ART recommendation by about a decade. General study points: Relative to transplant donor controls, diversity remained lower despite increasing after ART.

V lost 0 bases to trimming and J lost 4 bases, with 8 bases between them. This CDR3 has 14 residues. Germline lookup yields CDR1 SGHNT and CDR2 YYREEE (reference sequence). Of note for this clone: Its antigen is still unknown.

The run of the v3.0 immunoSEQ assay was at survey level. Sequencing had a target that covered about 35,000-55,000 T-cell genomes per sample. The data were produced by immunoSEQ multiplex PCR, yet TCRdb's version contains in-frame clones alone and is incomplete. The data contain about 34,000 clones, about 80% of them singletons. The clonotype was recovered from a man between 18 and 35 years old with HIV. Sequenced material: unsorted PBMCs, taken 0.4 years before starting antiretroviral therapy. The chain links TRBV5-4 to TRBJ2-1; no reliable D call. The CDR3 reads CASSLVLRYNEQFF. Written as DNA, the CDR3 is TGTGCCAGCAGCTTGGTACTGAGGTACAATGAGCAGTTCTTC.